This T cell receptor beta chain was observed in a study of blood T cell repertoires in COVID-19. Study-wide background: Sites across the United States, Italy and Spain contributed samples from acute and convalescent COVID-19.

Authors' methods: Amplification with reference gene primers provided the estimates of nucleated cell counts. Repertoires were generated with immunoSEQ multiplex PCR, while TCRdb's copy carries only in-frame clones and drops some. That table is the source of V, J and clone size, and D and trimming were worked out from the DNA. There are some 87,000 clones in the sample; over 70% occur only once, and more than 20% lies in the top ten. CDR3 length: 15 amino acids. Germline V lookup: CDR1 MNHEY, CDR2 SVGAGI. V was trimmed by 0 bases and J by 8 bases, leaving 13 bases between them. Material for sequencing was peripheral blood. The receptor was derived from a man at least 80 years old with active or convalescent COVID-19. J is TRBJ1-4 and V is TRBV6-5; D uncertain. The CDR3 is CASSYSSPRGEKLFF. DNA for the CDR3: TGTGCCAGCAGTTACTCGTCCCCGAGAGGGGAAAAACTGTTTTTT.